The 25 T cell receptor beta chains in this list originate from one sample, sequenced in a study of long-term antiretroviral therapy in people with HIV. At survey level, the immunoSEQ assay was run in its v3.0 version. The assay was immunoSEQ multiplex PCR, and TCRdb's table has in-frame clones only and misses some. The data show about 11,000 clones, about 88% seen once. Sequenced material: unsorted PBMCs, taken 7 to 7.5 years after starting antiretroviral therapy. The receptors come from a man between 45 and 60 years old with HIV.

The chain is built from TRBV6-1 and TRBJ2-7; a possible D gene is TRBD1 (5 bases). Germline-derived CDR1 and CDR2 are MNHNS and SASEGT. The CDR3 is 13 residues long. V shed 6 bases and J shed 4 bases, with 13 bases lying between them. The CDR3 protein is CASSQGNGYEQYF. As DNA, the CDR3 is TGTGCCAGCAGCCAGGGAAATGGGTACGAGCAGTACTTC.

The chain joins TRBV7-4 to TRBJ2-7; 13 positions match TRBD2. With V trimmed by 5 bases and J by 4 bases, 5 bases remained unmatched. The germline gives CDR1 SGHVT, CDR2 SQSDAQ. This CDR3 has 15 residues. CDR3 bases: TGTGCCAGCAGCCCGGGACTAGCGGGGAGGTACGAGCAGTACTTC. Its protein product is CASSPGLAGRYEQYF.

V and J are TRBV5-6 and TRBJ2-7; D is possibly TRBD1 (6 bases). The CDR3 loop spans 16 amino acids. V shed 4 bases and J shed 4 bases, with 21 bases lying between them. Looked up from germline, CDR1 is SGHDT and CDR2 is YYEEEE. This CDR3 reads CASSLPGTIRGYEQYF. The CDR3 DNA is TGTGCCAGCAGCCTGCCCGGGACAATTAGAGGATACGAGCAGTACTTC.

V gene TRBV6-5 combines with J gene TRBJ2-3; D unresolved. Germline CDR1 MNHEY, CDR2 SVGAGI. Trimming left V 2 bases short and J 4 bases short, with 7 bases between. The CDR3 extends over 13 amino acids. The CDR3 spells CASSYLPADTQYF. DNA of the CDR3: TGTGCCAGCAGTTACCTCCCCGCAGATACGCAGTATTTT.

This clone has just one count. The gene calls are TRBV30 and TRBJ1-2; D gene uncertain. CDR3 length equals 12 residues. Germline V gives CDR1 GTSNPN, CDR2 SVGIG (reference sequence). The V end was cut by 3 bases, the J end by 8 bases, with 13 bases between. As DNA, the CDR3 is TGTGCCTGGAGAGGGCCACGACTAGGCTACACCTTC. Translated: CAWRGPRLGYTF. The variable domain in full, with the rest retrieved from reference TRBV30 and TRBJ1-2, is SQTIHQWPATLVQPVGSPLSLECTVEGTSNPNLYWYRQAAGRGLQLLFYSVGIGQISSEVPQNLSASRPQDRQFILSSKKLLLSDSGFYLCAWRGPRLGYTFGSGTRLTVV.

This chain joins TRBV19 and TRBJ2-5; TRBD1 agrees at 8 bases. This CDR3 has 14 amino acids. Trimming removed 6 bases from V and 3 bases from J; junction bases left unmatched: 6. Germline assignment: CDR1 LNHDA and CDR2 SQIVND (reference sequence). The CDR3 reads CASRVGQGEETQYF. CDR3 nucleotide sequence: TGTGCCAGTAGAGTCGGACAGGGCGAAGAGACCCAGTACTTC. The full variable domain, rest sourced from reference TRBV19 and TRBJ2-5, is DGGITQSPKYLFRKEGQNVTLSCEQNLNHDAMYWYRQDPGQGLRLIYYSQIVNDFQKGDIAEGYSVSREKKESFPLTVTSAQKNPTAFYLCASRVGQGEETQYFGPGTRLLVL.

V and J are TRBV2 and TRBJ2-4; 11 bases line up with TRBD2. The CDR3 loop spans 15 amino acids. After removal of 4 bases from V and 7 bases from J, the junction contained 6 bases not matched to a gene. Per the germline V gene, CDR1 is SNHLY and CDR2 is FYNNEI. The CDR3 protein is CASSAPGLAANIQYF. The CDR3, as DNA: TGTGCCAGCAGTGCCCCGGGACTAGCGGCTAACATTCAGTACTTC. Drawing the rest from reference TRBV2 and TRBJ2-4, the complete variable domain is EPEVTQTPSHQVTQMGQEVILRCVPISNHLYFYWYRQILGQKVEFLVSFYNNEISEKSEIFDDQFSVERPDGSNFTLKIRSTKLEDSAMYFCASSAPGLAANIQYFGAGTRLSVL.

This CDR3 reads CASTRTGSYNEQFF. CDR3 DNA sequence: TGTGCCAGCACTCGGACAGGGTCCTACAATGAGCAGTTCTTC. The chain links TRBV2 to TRBJ2-1; TRBD1 matches 8 bases. The CDR3 covers 14 residues. Per germline, CDR1 SNHLY and CDR2 FYNNEI. The junction had 3 bases not matched to a gene; V was cut back by 7 bases and J by 1 base.

This chain joins TRBV11-1 and TRBJ1-2; 7 bases map to TRBD1. Trimming at V came to 5 bases and at J to 2 bases, leaving 5 bases not matched to a gene. This CDR3 has 14 amino acids. Germline values: CDR1 SGHAT, CDR2 FQDESV (reference sequence). The CDR3 DNA follows: TGTGCCAGCAGCGCCGGGACAGCGAACTATGGCTACACCTTC. It translates to CASSAGTANYGYTF.

The rearrangement joins TRBV4-2 to TRBJ1-2; TRBD1 matches 9 bases. Germline lookup yields CDR1 LGHNA and CDR2 YNFKEQ. J gave up 3 bases and V 0 bases, and 11 bases lay outside the gene matches. The CDR3 has 18 residues. The DNA for the CDR3 is TGTGCCAGCAGCCAAGATGGGATAACAGGGGGCGACGACTATGGCTACACCTTC. Protein product: CASSQDGITGGDDYGYTF.

The CDR3 sequence is CASSSQGSAFF. CDR3 coding DNA: TGTGCCAGCAGCTCACAGGGTTCGGCTTTCTTT. The rearrangement joins TRBV5-6 to TRBJ1-1; perhaps TRBD1 as D (6 bases). Germline CDR1 and CDR2: SGHDT and YYEEEE. There are 11 residues in the CDR3. Trimming shortened V by 3 bases and J by 11 bases, and 11 bases separated the two germline ends.

The chain links TRBV29-1 to TRBJ2-4; D not certain. This CDR3 comprises 13 residues. Germline-derived CDR1 and CDR2 are SQVTM and ANQGSEA. Trimming pared 4 bases from V and 0 bases from J, leaving 7 bases between. The CDR3 loop is CSVVSPAKNIQYF. Written as DNA, the CDR3 is TGCAGCGTTGTATCCCCAGCCAAAAACATTCAGTACTTC.

This chain uses TRBV6-5 with TRBJ2-3, with 8 positions matching TRBD1. Germline assignment: CDR1 MNHEY and CDR2 SVGAGI. After removal of 4 bases from V and 7 bases from J, the junction contained 7 bases not matched to a gene. This CDR3 is built from 14 residues. The CDR3 DNA reads TGTGCCAGCAGTTCCGACGGACAGGGATATACGCAGTATTTT. It codes for CASSSDGQGYTQYF.

The chain combines TRBV2 with TRBJ2-3, with D perhaps matching TRBD1 (6 bases). Germline values: CDR1 SNHLY, CDR2 FYNNEI. V lost 5 bases to trimming and J lost 0 bases, with 15 bases between them. The length of the CDR3 is 16 residues. CDR3 sequence reads: CASSHQGYPSTDTQYF. The CDR3 region has the DNA TGTGCCAGCAGTCATCAGGGGTACCCTAGCACAGATACGCAGTATTTT.

The V and J genes are TRBV29-1 and TRBJ1-2; 9 nucleotides match TRBD1. The trim removed 6 bases at V and 3 bases at J, leaving 8 bases unmatched. The germline gives CDR1 SQVTM, CDR2 ANQGSEA. CDR3 length: 14 amino acids. DNA of the CDR3: TGCAGCGTGTCCGGGACAGGGATGTACTATGGCTACACCTTC. This codes for CSVSGTGMYYGYTF.

This clone turned up a few times. The chain has TRBV5-1 and TRBJ1-1, with a weak D call TRBD1 (6 bases). Germline CDR1 is SGHRS and CDR2 is YFSETQ. Trimming took 0 bases from V and 0 from J, leaving 18 bases between them. CDR3 length: 18 amino acids. The CDR3 loop is CASSLAGGLGMVNTEAFF. CDR3 bases: TGCGCCAGCAGCTTGGCGGGGGGCCTTGGGATGGTGAACACTGAAGCTTTCTTT.

The chain recombines TRBV6-5 with TRBJ1-1, with a weak D call TRBD1 (5 bases). Germline V gene data show CDR1 as MNHEY and CDR2 as SVGAGI. The CDR3 spans 14 residues. Deletions cut 0 bases from V and 4 bases from J, with 9 bases between. The CDR3 DNA follows: TGTGCCAGCAGTTACTCGAGGCAGGGCACTGAAGCTTTCTTT. Its translation: CASSYSRQGTEAFF.

A few counts support this clone. J is TRBJ1-2 and V is TRBV6-5, with 8 bases fitting TRBD1. The V gene end was trimmed by 5 bases and the J gene end by 8 bases; junction bases not matched to a gene: 7. This CDR3 is built from 13 residues. Germline V lookup: CDR1 MNHEY, CDR2 SVGAGI. CDR3 protein: CASSLQGAGGYTF. CDR3 DNA sequence: TGTGCCAGCAGTCTCCAGGGGGCGGGGGGCTACACCTTC.

This clone showed up just once. The gene calls are TRBV7-2 and TRBJ2-5; a weak D match, TRBD2 (6 bases). V gave up 1 base and J gave up 5 bases, with 8 bases separating them. This CDR3 is 13 amino acids long. Germline lookup yields CDR1 SGHTA and CDR2 FQGNSA. The CDR3 DNA is TGTGCCAGCAGCTTAGGGGGGGTCGAGACCCAGTACTTC. Residues: CASSLGGVETQYF.

This clone has only a few counts. The chain links TRBV29-1 to TRBJ2-7, with 7 bases aligning to TRBD1. After removal of 6 bases from V and 0 bases from J, the junction contained 11 bases not matched to a gene. Germline V gene data show CDR1 as SQVTM and CDR2 as ANQGSEA. The CDR3 consists of 15 residues. The CDR3 region is CSVETGTASSYEQYF. CDR3 nucleotides: TGCAGCGTAGAGACAGGGACCGCGAGCTCCTACGAGCAGTACTTC.

The table lists this clone with a count of one. This rearrangement joins TRBV5-1 to TRBJ2-7; D is uncertain. CDR3 size: 17 residues. Germline-derived CDR1 and CDR2 are SGHRS and YFSETQ. Trimming left V 4 bases short and J 0 bases short, with 20 bases between. CDR3 protein: CASSPPPHSVRSYEQYF. CDR3 nucleotides: TGCGCCAGCAGCCCCCCTCCCCACTCCGTGCGCTCCTACGAGCAGTACTTC.

The genes are TRBV18 and TRBJ2-7, with 10 positions matching TRBD2. Germline V gene data show CDR1 as KGHSH and CDR2 as LQKENI. The CDR3 contains 13 residues. V trimming: 6 bases; J trimming: 6 bases; junction bases outside the gene matches: 5. CDR3 sequence: CASSALAGAEQYF. DNA for the CDR3: TGTGCCAGCTCTGCGCTAGCGGGGGCCGAGCAGTACTTC.

CDR3 sequence: CASSLEQTPYEQYF. In DNA, the CDR3 is TGTGCCAGCAGCTTGGAACAGACCCCCTACGAGCAGTACTTC. The chain carries TRBV5-5 and TRBJ2-7; D is ambiguous. Trimming stripped 0 bases from V and 2 bases from J, with 9 bases between. Germline CDR1 and CDR2: SGHKS and YYEKEE (reference sequence). The CDR3 has 14 amino acids.

The chain is built from TRBV19 and TRBJ1-1; perhaps TRBD1 as D (5 bases). The CDR3 spans 15 residues. The V gene lost 0 bases and the J gene lost 1 base, with 9 bases spanning the gap. Per germline, CDR1 LNHDA and CDR2 SQIVND (reference sequence). CDR3: CASSIDDSWNTEAFF. The CDR3 region has the DNA TGTGCCAGTAGTATAGATGACAGTTGGAACACTGAAGCTTTCTTT.

The rearrangement joins TRBV6-5 to TRBJ1-5; D gene uncertain. CDR1 is MNHEY, CDR2 SVGAGI, per germline. V lost 0 bases and J lost 3, with 9 bases in between. The length of the CDR3 is 15 residues. The CDR3 spells CASSYSGGPNQPQHF. CDR3 nucleotide sequence: TGTGCCAGCAGTTACTCGGGCGGACCCAATCAGCCCCAGCATTTT.